These 27 T cell receptor beta chains were sequenced from one sample in a study of OX40 agonist ivuxolimab in advanced cancers. Clones were read by immunoSEQ multiplex PCR, and TCRdb kept only the in-frame ones, dropping some. The repertoire holds tens of thousands of clones, with approximately 84% as singletons. The sample here was CD4+ or CD8+ T cells sorted from blood, taken in a trial of the OX40 agonist ivuxolimab. The receptors stem from an adult with an advanced solid tumor such as melanoma, head and neck, liver or kidney cancer.

This rearrangement joins TRBV6-1 to TRBJ2-7; unclear D gene. Germline CDR1 reads MNHNS; CDR2 reads SASEGT. The CDR3 loop spans 12 amino acids. V was cut by 5 bases and J by 7 bases, with 12 bases left in between. Here the CDR3 reads CASSPPLLEQYF. As DNA, the CDR3 is TGTGCCAGCAGTCCCCCCCTCCTTGAGCAGTACTTC.

The V call is TRBV13, the J call TRBJ2-1; TRBD1 matches at 9 bases. V trimming: 0 bases; J trimming: 4 bases; junction bases outside the gene matches: 1. The germline gives CDR1 PRHDT, CDR2 FYEKMQ (reference sequence). CDR3 length: 15 amino acids. The CDR3 here is CASSLGGTGYNEQFF. CDR3 DNA: TGTGCCAGCAGCTTAGGGGGGACAGGGTACAATGAGCAGTTCTTC.

This clone occurred once. The gene calls are TRBV2 and TRBJ2-7; D is perhaps TRBD1 (5 bases). V lost 4 bases and J 2 bases, leaving 9 bases between the germline ends. Germline V gives CDR1 SNHLY, CDR2 FYNNEI. The CDR3 runs to 13 residues. CDR3 loop: CASSAGRAYEQYF. The CDR3 DNA follows: TGTGCCAGCAGTGCGGGCAGGGCCTACGAGCAGTACTTC.

This chain joins TRBV29-1 and TRBJ2-7; no clear D. V was pared by 4 bases and J by 2 bases, with 9 bases between. The length of the CDR3 is 12 residues. The germline gives CDR1 SQVTM, CDR2 ANQGSEA. CDR3 nucleotides: TGCAGCGTTGCTACAGCACCCTACGAGCAGTACTTC. As protein: CSVATAPYEQYF.

The chain is built from TRBV30 and TRBJ1-2; no definite D call. Per the germline V gene, CDR1 is GTSNPN and CDR2 is SVGIG (reference sequence). This CDR3 has 12 residues. V gave up 7 bases and J gave up 0 bases, with 9 bases separating them. As DNA, the CDR3 is TGTGCCTCCGGTGGTACTAACTATGGCTACACCTTC. Protein: CASGGTNYGYTF.

The rearrangement uses TRBV6-6 and TRBJ2-7; 8 bases map to TRBD1. V lost 6 bases, J lost 3 bases, and 4 bases stayed unmatched. Germline V gives CDR1 MNHNY, CDR2 SVGAGI (reference sequence). The CDR3 is made up of 13 amino acids. The CDR3 DNA follows: TGTGCCAGCAGCGGACAGGGCTACTACGAGCAGTACTTC. This encodes CASSGQGYYEQYF.

The table lists this clone with a few counts. V usage is TRBV4-1 and J usage is TRBJ2-6, with TRBD1 identical over 7 bases. Germline V gives CDR1 MGHRA, CDR2 YSYEKL. V dropped 7 bases and J dropped 1; count of bases not matched to a gene: 10. The CDR3 consists of 17 residues. CDR3 sequence: CASKGLGGVSGANVLTF. In DNA, the CDR3 is TGCGCCAGCAAGGGGTTAGGGGGCGTATCTGGGGCCAACGTCCTGACTTTC.

The V call is TRBV30, the J call TRBJ2-5; 9 bases are a match to TRBD2. The CDR3 is made up of 17 amino acids. The germline gives CDR1 GTSNPN, CDR2 SVGIG (reference sequence). The V gene end was trimmed by 0 bases and the J gene end by 5 bases; junction bases not matched to a gene: 13. CDR3 in DNA: TGTGCCTGGAGTGTACTAGTAGCGGGAGTCTTTCGGGAGACCCAGTACTTC. Its translation: CAWSVLVAGVFRETQYF.

The chain has TRBV11-3 and TRBJ1-4; 9 positions agree with TRBD1. The CDR3 loop spans 15 amino acids. The germline V gene has CDR1 SGHNT and CDR2 YENEEA. V shed 3 bases and J 7 bases; nucleotides not matched to a gene: 6. The CDR3 sequence: CASSFTGGSGEKLFF. In DNA form, the CDR3 reads TGTGCCAGCAGCTTTACAGGGGGCAGTGGTGAAAAACTGTTTTTT.

This clone is medium-sized by share. The chain recombines TRBV11-1 with TRBJ2-7; no clear D gene. The CDR3 contains 12 residues. Trimming removed 5 bases at V and 3 bases at J, with 8 bases between. Germline loops: CDR1 SGHAT, CDR2 FQDESV (reference sequence). CDR3 region: CASSPWGYEQYF. The DNA of the CDR3 is TGTGCCAGCAGCCCATGGGGCTACGAGCAGTACTTC. The full variable domain, completed using reference TRBV11-1 and TRBJ2-7, is EAEVAQSPRYKITEKSQAVAFWCDPISGHATLYWYRQILGQGPELLVQFQDESVVDDSQLPKDRFSAERLKGVDSTLKIQPAELGDSAMYLCASSPWGYEQYFGPGTRLTVT.

This sequence joins TRBV11-2 and TRBJ1-2; 7 bases map to TRBD1. In germline, CDR1 is SGHAT, CDR2 FQNNGV. The CDR3 has 11 residues. V trimming: 5 bases; J trimming: 8 bases; junction bases outside the gene matches: 2. This CDR3 reads CASSKGGGYTF. In DNA, the CDR3 is TGTGCCAGCAGCAAAGGGGGCGGCTACACCTTC. The full variable domain, rest sourced from reference TRBV11-2 and TRBJ1-2, is EAGVAQSPRYKIIEKRQSVAFWCNPISGHATLYWYQQILGQGPKLLIQFQNNGVVDDSQLPKDRFSAERLKGVDSTLKIQPAKLEDSAVYLCASSKGGGYTFGSGTRLTVV.

The gene calls are TRBV9 and TRBJ2-7, with 10 bases lining up with TRBD1. The junction had 8 bases not matched to a gene; V was cut back by 4 bases and J by 7 bases. CDR3 length: 14 amino acids. Germline V lookup: CDR1 SGDLS, CDR2 YYNGEE. CDR3 amino acids: CASSRGTGVLEQYF. The CDR3 region has the DNA TGTGCCAGCAGCCGGGGGACAGGGGTTTTGGAGCAGTACTTC.

The chain joins TRBV4-1 to TRBJ2-5; D is possibly TRBD1 (6 bases). There are 16 residues in the CDR3. The germline V gene encodes CDR1 MGHRA and CDR2 YSYEKL. V was clipped by 4 bases and J by 0 bases, with 15 bases between them. CDR3: CASSPSFRQDQETQYF. The CDR3 DNA reads as TGCGCCAGCAGCCCGAGTTTCCGACAGGACCAAGAGACCCAGTACTTC.

The genes are TRBV29-1 and TRBJ1-1; the D gene is possibly TRBD1 (5 bases). Trimming took off 5 bases at V and 6 bases at J, with 13 bases between the two ends. Germline V gene data show CDR1 as SQVTM and CDR2 as ANQGSEA. The CDR3 spans 12 residues. CDR3 bases: TGCAGCGTTCCCTCGGGGACGGCTGAAGCTTTCTTT. It translates to CSVPSGTAEAFF.

The V gene is TRBV15, the J gene TRBJ1-2, with D hard to call. V dropped 3 bases and J dropped 3 bases, with 11 bases sitting between them. Germline-derived CDR1 and CDR2 are LNHNV and YYDKDF (reference sequence). The CDR3 runs to 14 residues. CDR3 amino acids: CATSRLLFDYGYTF. CDR3 in DNA: TGTGCCACCAGCAGGTTATTGTTCGACTATGGCTACACCTTC.

The chain links TRBV29-1 to TRBJ1-2, with TRBD1 matching 7 bases. The ends lost 3 bases at V and 5 bases at J; junction bases unmatched: 6. Looked up from germline, CDR1 is SQVTM and CDR2 is ANQGSEA. The CDR3 covers 13 residues. The CDR3: CSVDTRQGYGYTF. The CDR3 DNA reads TGCAGCGTTGATACCCGACAGGGATATGGCTACACCTTC.

The V and J genes are TRBV15 and TRBJ1-2; D remains ambiguous. Germline values: CDR1 LNHNV, CDR2 YYDKDF (reference sequence). This CDR3 is built from 13 residues. Deletions cut 5 bases from V and 0 bases from J, with 7 bases between. The CDR3 loop is CATSSQANYGYTF. DNA of the CDR3: TGTGCCACCAGCTCTCAGGCTAACTATGGCTACACCTTC. The full variable domain, with the rest looked up from reference TRBV15 and TRBJ1-2, is DAMVIQNPRYQVTQFGKPVTLSCSQTLNHNVMYWYQQKSSQAPKLLFHYYDKDFNNEADTPDNFQSRRPNTSFCFLDIRSPGLGDTAMYLCATSSQANYGYTFGSGTRLTVV.

The rearrangement uses TRBV18 and TRBJ2-1; 8 bases line up with TRBD2. The CDR3 has 15 residues. V shed 3 bases, J shed 2 bases, and the junction held 3 bases outside the gene matches. Germline assignment: CDR1 KGHSH and CDR2 LQKENI. This chain's CDR3 is CASSPIAGTYNEQFF. The CDR3 bases are TGTGCCAGCTCACCGATAGCGGGAACCTACAATGAGCAGTTCTTC.

V is TRBV2 and J is TRBJ1-5; TRBD1 aligns across 7 bases. The length of the CDR3 is 15 residues. The germline gives CDR1 SNHLY, CDR2 FYNNEI. The ends lost 3 bases at V and 5 bases at J; junction bases unmatched: 7. DNA of the CDR3: TGTGCCAGCAGTGAGAACAGGGGAAGGGATCAGCCCCAGCATTTT. This translates into CASSENRGRDQPQHF.

V is TRBV9 and J is TRBJ1-1; no firm D call. This CDR3 region has 17 residues. V was pared by 5 bases and J by 0 bases, with 20 bases between. Germline V gene sequence: CDR1 SGDLS, CDR2 YYNGEE. The CDR3 region has the DNA TGTGCCAGCAGAAACCCCCGCGAGGGAGGCCTGAACACTGAAGCTTTCTTT. As protein: CASRNPREGGLNTEAFF.

The rearrangement uses TRBV15 and TRBJ2-3; 14 bases are a match to TRBD2. The junction had 3 bases not matched to a gene; V was cut back by 4 bases and J by 6 bases. CDR1 is LNHNV, CDR2 YYDKDF, per germline (reference sequence). The CDR3 covers 15 residues. Written as DNA, the CDR3 is TGTGCCACCAGCACGACTAGCGGGAGGGTTGATACGCAGTATTTT. This translates into CATSTTSGRVDTQYF.

The V gene is TRBV5-1, the J gene TRBJ1-5; D gene unclear. In germline, CDR1 is SGHRS, CDR2 YFSETQ. The CDR3 contains 15 residues. The germline V and J ends were trimmed by 0 bases and 4 bases, with 11 bases remaining between them. In DNA, the CDR3 is TGCGCCAGCAGCTTGGGACCCCTAGCTAATCAGCCCCAGCATTTT. Its translation is CASSLGPLANQPQHF.

The gene calls are TRBV7-9 and TRBJ1-2; D uncertain. Germline values: CDR1 SEHNR, CDR2 FQNEAQ (reference sequence). The CDR3 totals 15 residues. V lost 1 base, J lost 0 bases, and 9 bases lay in between. The CDR3: CASSLGPKANYGYTF. For the CDR3, the DNA is TGTGCCAGCAGCTTAGGGCCGAAAGCTAACTATGGCTACACCTTC.

This clone appeared a single time. The chain couples TRBV11-2 to TRBJ2-7; 7 bases line up with TRBD2. The CDR3 has 13 amino acids. The germline gives CDR1 SGHAT, CDR2 FQNNGV. The ends lost 3 bases at V and 2 bases at J; junction bases unmatched: 1. Here the CDR3 reads CASSLGTTYEQYF. The CDR3 nucleotides read TGTGCCAGCAGCTTGGGGACTACCTACGAGCAGTACTTC.

The chain links TRBV6-6 to TRBJ2-2; a weak D match, TRBD2 (5 bases). Germline values: CDR1 MNHNY, CDR2 SVGAGI (reference sequence). This CDR3 has 13 amino acids. The V end lost 2 bases, the J end lost 7 bases, and 8 bases lay between the germline ends. Here the CDR3 DNA reads TGTGCCAGCAGTTACGCGGGCGGCGGGGAGCTGTTTTTT. Protein sequence: CASSYAGGGELFF.

This rearrangement joins TRBV5-8 to TRBJ2-3, with D perhaps TRBD2 (6 bases). V was pared by 6 bases and J by 0 bases, with 14 bases between. The CDR3 is 15 amino acids. CDR1 is SGHTS, CDR2 YDEGEE, per germline. CDR3 loop: CASTEGRRSTDTQYF. The CDR3 region has the DNA TGTGCCAGCACCGAGGGGAGGCGGAGCACAGATACGCAGTATTTT. The full variable domain, with the rest looked up from reference TRBV5-8 and TRBJ2-3, is EAGVTQSPTHLIKTRGQQATLRCSPISGHTSVYWYQQALGLGLQFLLWYDEGEERNRGNFPPRFSGRQFPNYSSELNVNALELEDSALYLCASTEGRRSTDTQYFGPGTRLTVL.

There are a few counts of this clone. The chain links TRBV6-6 to TRBJ2-2; D gene unclear. V lost 2 bases, J lost 4 bases, and 5 bases lay in between. The CDR3 consists of 13 residues. Germline loops: CDR1 MNHNY, CDR2 SVGAGI (reference sequence). The CDR3 region has the DNA TGTGCCAGCAGTTACGGCGTCACCGGGGAGCTGTTTTTT. It yields the protein CASSYGVTGELFF.